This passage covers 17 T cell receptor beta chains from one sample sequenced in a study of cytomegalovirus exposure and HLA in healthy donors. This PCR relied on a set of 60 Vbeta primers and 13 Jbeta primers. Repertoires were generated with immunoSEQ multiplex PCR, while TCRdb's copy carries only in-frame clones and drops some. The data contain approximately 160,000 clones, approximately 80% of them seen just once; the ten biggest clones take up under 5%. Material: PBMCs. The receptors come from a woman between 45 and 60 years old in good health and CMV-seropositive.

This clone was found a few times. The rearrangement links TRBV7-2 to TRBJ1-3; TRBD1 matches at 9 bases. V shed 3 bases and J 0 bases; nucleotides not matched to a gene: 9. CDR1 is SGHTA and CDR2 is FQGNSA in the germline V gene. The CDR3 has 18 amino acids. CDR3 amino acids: CASSFRPGQGYSGNTIYF. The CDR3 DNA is TGTGCCAGCAGCTTCAGACCGGGACAGGGCTACTCTGGAAACACCATATATTTT.

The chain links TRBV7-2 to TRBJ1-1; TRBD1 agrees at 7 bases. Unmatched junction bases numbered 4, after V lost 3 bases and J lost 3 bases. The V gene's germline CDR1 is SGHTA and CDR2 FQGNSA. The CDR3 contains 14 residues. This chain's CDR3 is CASSFNRGDTEAFF. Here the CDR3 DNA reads TGTGCCAGCAGCTTTAACAGGGGTGACACTGAAGCTTTCTTT.

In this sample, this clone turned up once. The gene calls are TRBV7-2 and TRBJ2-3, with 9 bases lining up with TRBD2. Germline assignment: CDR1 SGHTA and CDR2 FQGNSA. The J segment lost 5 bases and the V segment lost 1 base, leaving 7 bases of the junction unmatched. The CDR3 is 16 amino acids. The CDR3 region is CASSLGGGAGGDTQYF. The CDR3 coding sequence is TGTGCCAGCAGCTTAGGCGGGGGGGCCGGCGGAGATACGCAGTATTTT.

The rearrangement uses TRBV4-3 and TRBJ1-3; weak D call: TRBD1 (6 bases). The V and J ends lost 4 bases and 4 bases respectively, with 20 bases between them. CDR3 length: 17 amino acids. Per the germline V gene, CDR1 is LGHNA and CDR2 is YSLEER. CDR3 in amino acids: CASSPAQGGARGNTIYF. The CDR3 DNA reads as TGCGCCAGCAGCCCCGCCCAAGGGGGGGCTCGGGGAAACACCATATATTTT.

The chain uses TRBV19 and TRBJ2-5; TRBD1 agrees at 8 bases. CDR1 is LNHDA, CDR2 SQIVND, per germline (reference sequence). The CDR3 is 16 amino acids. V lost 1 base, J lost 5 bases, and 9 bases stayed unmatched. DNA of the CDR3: TGTGCCAGTAGTATAGGGAAGACAGGGGTGGTGGAGACCCAGTACTTC. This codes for CASSIGKTGVVETQYF. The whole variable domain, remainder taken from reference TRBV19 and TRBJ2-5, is DGGITQSPKYLFRKEGQNVTLSCEQNLNHDAMYWYRQDPGQGLRLIYYSQIVNDFQKGDIAEGYSVSREKKESFPLTVTSAQKNPTAFYLCASSIGKTGVVETQYFGPGTRLLVL.

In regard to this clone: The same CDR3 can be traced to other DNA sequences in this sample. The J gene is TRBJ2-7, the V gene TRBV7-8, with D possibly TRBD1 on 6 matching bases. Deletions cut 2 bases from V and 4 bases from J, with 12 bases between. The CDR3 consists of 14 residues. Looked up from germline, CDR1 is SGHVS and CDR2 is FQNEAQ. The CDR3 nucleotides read TGTGCCAGCAGCTTACTCCTAGGGACATACGAGCAGTACTTC. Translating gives CASSLLLGTYEQYF.

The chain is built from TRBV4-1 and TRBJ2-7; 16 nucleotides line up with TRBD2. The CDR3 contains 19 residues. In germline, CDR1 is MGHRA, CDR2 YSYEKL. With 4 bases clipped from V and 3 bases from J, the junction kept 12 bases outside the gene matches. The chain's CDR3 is CASSLGTSGGAYPGYEQYF. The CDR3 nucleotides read TGCGCCAGCAGCCTTGGGACTAGCGGGGGGGCGTACCCAGGCTACGAGCAGTACTTC.

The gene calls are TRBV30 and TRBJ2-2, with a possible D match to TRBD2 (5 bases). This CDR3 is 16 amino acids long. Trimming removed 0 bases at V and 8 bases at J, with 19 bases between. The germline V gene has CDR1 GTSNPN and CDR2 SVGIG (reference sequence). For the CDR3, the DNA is TGTGCCTGGAGTGTAATCCAGAGGGAGTCAGCGGGGGAGCTGTTTTTT. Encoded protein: CAWSVIQRESAGELFF. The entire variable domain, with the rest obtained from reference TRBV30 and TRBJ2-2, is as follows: SQTIHQWPATLVQPVGSPLSLECTVEGTSNPNLYWYRQAAGRGLQLLFYSVGIGQISSEVPQNLSASRPQDRQFILSSKKLLLSDSGFYLCAWSVIQRESAGELFFGEGSRLTVL.

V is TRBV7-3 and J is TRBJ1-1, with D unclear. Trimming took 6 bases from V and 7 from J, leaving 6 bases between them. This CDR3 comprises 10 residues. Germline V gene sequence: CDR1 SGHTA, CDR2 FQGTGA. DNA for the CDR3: TGTGCCAGCAGAGGCGGTGAAGCTTTCTTT. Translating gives CASRGGEAFF.

The CDR3 spells CASSAQGSKPQHF. The DNA of the CDR3 is TGTGCCAGCAGTGCCCAGGGATCAAAGCCCCAGCATTTT. This sequence joins TRBV28 and TRBJ1-5; maybe TRBD1 (5 bases). The V gene lost 5 bases and the J gene lost 8 bases, with 13 bases spanning the gap. The germline V gene has CDR1 MDHEN and CDR2 SYDVKM. This CDR3 spans 13 amino acids.

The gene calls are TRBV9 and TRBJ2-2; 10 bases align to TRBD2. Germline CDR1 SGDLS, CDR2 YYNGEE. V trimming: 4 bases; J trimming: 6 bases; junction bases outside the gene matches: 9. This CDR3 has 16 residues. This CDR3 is CASSPPSGGDSGELFF. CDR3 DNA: TGTGCCAGCAGCCCTCCGAGCGGGGGGGATTCCGGGGAGCTGTTTTTT.

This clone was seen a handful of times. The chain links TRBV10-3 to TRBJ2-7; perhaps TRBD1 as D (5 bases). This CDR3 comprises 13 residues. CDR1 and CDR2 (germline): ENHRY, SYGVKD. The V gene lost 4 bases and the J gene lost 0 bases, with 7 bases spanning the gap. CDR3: CAISATDSYEQYF. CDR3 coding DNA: TGTGCCATCAGTGCGACAGACTCCTACGAGCAGTACTTC.

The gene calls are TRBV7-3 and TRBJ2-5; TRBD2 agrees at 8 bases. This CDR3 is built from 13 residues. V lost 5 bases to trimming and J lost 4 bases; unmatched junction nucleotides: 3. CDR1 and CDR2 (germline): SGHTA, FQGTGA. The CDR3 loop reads CASSPGTRETQYF. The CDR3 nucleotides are TGTGCCAGCAGCCCCGGGACTAGAGAGACCCAGTACTTC. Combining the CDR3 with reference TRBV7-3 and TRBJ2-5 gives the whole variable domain GAGVSQTPSNKVTEKGKYVELRCDPISGHTALYWYRQSLGQGPEFLIYFQGTGAADDSGLPNDRFFAVRPEGSVSTLKIQRTERGDSAVYLCASSPGTRETQYFGPGTRLLVL.

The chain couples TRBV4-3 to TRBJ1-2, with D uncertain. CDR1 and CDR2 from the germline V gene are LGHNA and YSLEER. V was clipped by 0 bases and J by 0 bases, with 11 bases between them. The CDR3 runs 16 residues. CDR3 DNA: TGCGCCAGCAGCCAAGATCAGCGTCTTTCTAACTATGGCTACACCTTC. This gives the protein CASSQDQRLSNYGYTF.

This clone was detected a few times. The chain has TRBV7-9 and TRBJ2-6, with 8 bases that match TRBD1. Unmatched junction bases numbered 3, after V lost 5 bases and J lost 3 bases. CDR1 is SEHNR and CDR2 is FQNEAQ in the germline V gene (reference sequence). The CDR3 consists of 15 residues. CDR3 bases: TGTGCCAGCAGCCCACAGGGGGGTGGGGCCAACGTCCTGACTTTC. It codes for CASSPQGGGANVLTF.

The CDR3 loop reads CASSYSTGNPLNTF. The DNA of the CDR3 is TGTGCCAGCAGTTACTCGACAGGGAATCCCCTCAACACCTTC. The chain combines TRBV6-6 with TRBJ1-2, with 7 bases identical to TRBD1. V trimming: 0 bases; J trimming: 12 bases; junction bases outside the gene matches: 10. CDR1 and CDR2 from the germline V gene are MNHNY and SVGAGI (reference sequence). CDR3 length: 14 residues.

Here the CDR3 reads CASPQGPNYGYTF. CDR3 in DNA: TGTGCCAGCCCCCAGGGGCCTAACTATGGCTACACCTTC. The V and J genes are TRBV6-6 and TRBJ1-2; possible D gene TRBD1, 6 bases. Germline assignment: CDR1 MNHNY and CDR2 SVGAGI (reference sequence). The CDR3 extends over 13 amino acids. V gave up 8 bases and J gave up 0 bases, with 10 bases separating them.